This T cell receptor beta chain was identified in a study of T cell responses to AZD1222 COVID-19 vaccine (dated by TCRdb to 2020 to 2022). As for the study more broadly: AZD1222 recipients whose second dose came at about 4 weeks and those whose second dose came at about 12 weeks were combined into one group, since spike-specific TCR depth and breadth did not differ between the two schedules. A total of about 230 trial participants underwent TCR sequencing, of whom around 200 received two doses of AZD1222 and about 25 received two doses of the MenACWY control vaccine. Enrollment into the trials was organized by age into subgroups of 18-55, 56-69 and 70-plus years, and those subgroups contained about 160, 30 and 59 TCR-sequenced participants, respectively. Beyond this particular receptor, the publication reports: In the small 56-69-year group, the increase in depth fell short of significance, most likely because of low power. Most participants were white British and females outnumbered males, and the authors suggested that clonal diversity may have been underestimated. Because no day 14 peak-response samples were available, the repertoires could be characterized only after the peak T cell response. Reportedly, close to half of the unique spike-specific TCRs recognized epitopes lying outside the regions that are mutated in the B.1.351 and B.1.1.7 variants. Conclusions about previously exposed vaccinees are limited because only six or seven AZD1222 recipients were SARS-CoV-2 seropositive at baseline. Spike-specific TCR breadth and depth rose significantly after two AZD1222 doses compared with day 0 and with MenACWY recipients. The vaccine-associated CD4 TCRs covered the entire spike protein, and the dominant responses fell in regions 160-218 and 743-854.

The sample's time point, from its label and the paper: baseline before first vaccination. The vaccinee samples were drawn from two UK trials, COV001 and COV002, one of which was a single-blind randomized controlled phase 2/3 trial testing AZD1222 (ChAdOx1 nCoV-19) in healthy adults. Trial participant PBMC samples were collected at day 0 and day 28 after the second dose for TCRbeta chain sequencing. The CDR3 covers 13 residues, taking in both the cysteine and the phenylalanine. Just the 39-base CDR3 DNA is kept, in frame starting at base 1. Relative to germline, V is missing 1 base and J is missing 4 bases, with 3 bases of the junction outside any gene match. Taken from the germline V gene (reference sequence), the CDR1 and CDR2 loops are GTSNPN and SVGIG. The CDR3 regions of human TCRbeta chains were analyzed by immunosequencing. Turning to the authors' computational methods: Repertoire TCRs were checked for matches against a reference library of SARS-CoV-2-specific TCRs that had been generated using the MIRA antigen-specificity platform. Breadth was defined as the fraction of unique TCRs that were SARS-CoV-2-associated. Depth was defined as the fraction of total T cells that were SARS-CoV-2-associated. Each spike-specific TCR was assigned to its reactive spike region and to a CD4 or CD8 class using the MIRA data. Log10-transformed breadth and depth values were compared by one-way ANOVA with Sidak's multiple comparisons tests. The table was pulled from immuneACCESS by TCRdb, which kept in-frame rearrangements only. Such tables lose some clones; where checked, under half of the loss comes from unresolved V genes, and the rest has no known cause. The D gene and trimming were derived from the DNA, and the V and J assignments and clone size from that table. Within this sample are 90,000 to 130,000 clones, with nearly 90% of them counted one time only. Jointly, the top ten make up about 3% of the sample.

Notes on this clone: The specificity of this receptor is unknown. No base quality values were provided; no much bigger clone lies one nucleotide off.

This TCR was sampled from an adult in good health. Sequencing was performed on peripheral blood, taken on day 0 of AZD1222 vaccination. The chain links TRBV30 with TRBJ2-7, and 8 junction bases match TRBD2. The DNA is as follows: TGTGCCTGGAGTGAGACTAGCGAGTACGAGCAGTACTTC. Translated, this gives CAWSETSEYEQYF. Full variable domain (CDR3 extended with the reference TRBV30 and TRBJ2-7 proteins): SQTIHQWPATLVQPVGSPLSLECTVEGTSNPNLYWYRQAAGRGLQLLFYSVGIGQISSEVPQNLSASRPQDRQFILSSKKLLLSDSGFYLCAWSETSEYEQYFGPGTRLTVT.